Listed below are T cell receptor beta chains from one sample, sequenced in a study of blood T cell repertoires in COVID-19. Here immunoSEQ multiplex PCR was the method, and the copy in TCRdb shows in-frame clones only, minus some. Of about 31,000 clones listed, about 92% are singletons. Sequences were obtained from peripheral blood. Receptors were obtained from a man aged 65-85 years with active or convalescent COVID-19. Each CDR3 is given with its conserved first and last residue. Fields, in order: D gene, V gene, clone size, CDR3 protein. A D gene is named only where the DNA matches it firmly. Expanded clones are given a class, and other clones once, few, many or no size at all.

d_call: NA
v_call: TRBV18
clone_size: NA
cdr3_aa: CASSPQPYEQYF

d_call: NA
v_call: TRBV30
clone_size: NA
cdr3_aa: CAWRSTGNTEAFF

d_call: NA
v_call: TRBV7-9
clone_size: once
cdr3_aa: CASSYGGGGNNSPLHF

d_call: NA
v_call: TRBV12-5
clone_size: NA
cdr3_aa: CASVTDRAEAFF

d_call: NA
v_call: TRBV19
clone_size: NA
cdr3_aa: CASRSDSIQYF

d_call: TRBD1
v_call: TRBV7-8
clone_size: NA
cdr3_aa: CASSRDSLYGYTF

d_call: TRBD1
v_call: TRBV7-8
clone_size: NA
cdr3_aa: CASSQQWTGLSPLHF

d_call: NA
v_call: TRBV9
clone_size: NA
cdr3_aa: CASSAGWEAQPQHF

d_call: TRBD2
v_call: TRBV5-1
clone_size: NA
cdr3_aa: CASSFGGGTGELFF

d_call: NA
v_call: TRBV4-1
clone_size: once
cdr3_aa: CASSPDPSGNTIYF

d_call: NA
v_call: TRBV7-9
clone_size: few
cdr3_aa: CASSQTAGLYGYTF

d_call: TRBD2
v_call: TRBV19
clone_size: NA
cdr3_aa: CASSMVSGSRDEQFF

d_call: TRBD1
v_call: TRBV4-1
clone_size: NA
cdr3_aa: CASSPTKGGHGVF

d_call: NA
v_call: TRBV15
clone_size: NA
cdr3_aa: CATSRSPTDTQYF

d_call: TRBD1
v_call: TRBV4-2
clone_size: NA
cdr3_aa: CASSQDRQGTPNEKLFF

d_call: TRBD2
v_call: TRBV28
clone_size: NA
cdr3_aa: CASSVGLAGTNTGELFF

d_call: NA
v_call: TRBV15
clone_size: NA
cdr3_aa: CATSRDRGATNEKLFF

d_call: NA
v_call: TRBV7-9
clone_size: NA
cdr3_aa: CASQGGGADTQYF

d_call: NA
v_call: TRBV6-5
clone_size: once
cdr3_aa: CASSYSADTEAFF

d_call: NA
v_call: TRBV5-1
clone_size: once
cdr3_aa: CASSSSYNQPQHF

d_call: NA
v_call: TRBV7-9
clone_size: NA
cdr3_aa: CASEGSEKLFF

d_call: TRBD1
v_call: TRBV7-2
clone_size: NA
cdr3_aa: CASSLGQGDSPLHF

d_call: NA
v_call: TRBV6-1
clone_size: NA
cdr3_aa: CASSELEGYSPLHF

d_call: NA
v_call: TRBV3-1/TRBV3-2
clone_size: NA
cdr3_aa: CASSQPGQLIYNEQFF

d_call: NA
v_call: TRBV4-3
clone_size: NA
cdr3_aa: CASSQVGEGSPLHF

d_call: NA
v_call: TRBV2
clone_size: NA
cdr3_aa: CASSGRQVNTEAFF

d_call: TRBD1
v_call: TRBV19
clone_size: once
cdr3_aa: CASSTDRAGTGELFF

d_call: TRBD1
v_call: TRBV7-6
clone_size: NA
cdr3_aa: CASSLWGTGSTNEKLFF

d_call: TRBD1
v_call: TRBV10-3
clone_size: once
cdr3_aa: CAIRPGQGLSPLHF

d_call: TRBD2
v_call: TRBV5-1
clone_size: NA
cdr3_aa: CASSQIAGGSYNEQFF

d_call: NA
v_call: TRBV11-2
clone_size: once
cdr3_aa: CASSLEGGLFLYNEQFF

d_call: NA
v_call: TRBV6-5
clone_size: NA
cdr3_aa: CASSFGQTFGNTIYF

d_call: TRBD1
v_call: TRBV2
clone_size: NA
cdr3_aa: CASRGTGDSPLHF

d_call: NA
v_call: TRBV3-1/TRBV3-2
clone_size: NA
cdr3_aa: CASSQDIADSDGYTF

d_call: NA
v_call: TRBV11-3
clone_size: few
cdr3_aa: CASAGTTTGELFF

d_call: TRBD1
v_call: TRBV15
clone_size: NA
cdr3_aa: CATSRGQQGATDTQYF

d_call: TRBD1
v_call: TRBV25-1
clone_size: NA
cdr3_aa: CASSLPGQLTETFF

d_call: NA
v_call: TRBV5-6
clone_size: NA
cdr3_aa: CASSPAGREVVSYGYTF

d_call: TRBD2
v_call: TRBV3-1/TRBV3-2
clone_size: NA
cdr3_aa: CASSQGGIAGGRNIQYF

d_call: TRBD1
v_call: TRBV6-6
clone_size: once
cdr3_aa: CASSYSTGQTHF

d_call: NA
v_call: TRBV24-1
clone_size: NA
cdr3_aa: CATSDPGREDGYTF

d_call: TRBD2
v_call: TRBV7-9
clone_size: NA
cdr3_aa: CAATSAETQYF

d_call: NA
v_call: TRBV2
clone_size: NA
cdr3_aa: CASTGAGANYGYTF

d_call: TRBD1
v_call: TRBV5-1
clone_size: NA
cdr3_aa: CASSPGGQVGTEAFF

d_call: NA
v_call: TRBV2
clone_size: NA
cdr3_aa: CASSEGLSLGELFF

d_call: NA
v_call: TRBV5-1
clone_size: once
cdr3_aa: CASSLEQGSTDTQYF

d_call: NA
v_call: TRBV6-6
clone_size: NA
cdr3_aa: CASRSETGYGYTF